The 5 T cell receptor beta chains below were found in one sample sequenced in a study of T cells in Graves' hyperthyroidism and ophthalmopathy. It was RNA transcripts that yielded the amplified TCR beta CDR3 regions. Primed by the HTBI set, a first-round RT-PCR was run on the TCR CDR3. TCRdb called the multiplex PCR reads again in MiXCR, with one record for every CDR3 protein. The table has about 640,000 distinct CDR3 sequences, under 25% seen once. Specimen: blood. Receptors originate from a man younger than 40 with Graves' ophthalmopathy.

This clonotype was picked up many times. At one boundary the junction diverges from the germline segment, which might be a read error. This chain uses TRBV5-5 with TRBJ2-5; perhaps TRBD2 as D (6 bases). Germline lookup yields CDR1 SGHKS and CDR2 YYEKEE (reference sequence). The length of the CDR3 is 18 residues. As DNA, the CDR3 is TGTGCCAGCAGCTTGAGGGCGATCGCAACAGGCGGGGAAGAAACCCAGTACTTC. Translated: CASSLRAIATGGEETQYF.

This clonotype occurred a few times. The rearrangement links TRBV14 to TRBJ2-7, with a tentative D call TRBD1 (6 bases). The germline V and J ends were trimmed by 6 bases and 2 bases, with 17 bases remaining between them. Germline assignment: CDR1 SGHDN and CDR2 FVKESK. The CDR3 covers 15 residues. Here the CDR3 reads CASRNSDSPPYEQYF. In DNA form, the CDR3 reads TGTGCCAGCAGGAATTCGGACAGTCCCCCCTACGAGCAGTACTTC.

The rearrangement joins TRBV6-4 to TRBJ2-3; D not resolved. CDR3 size: 14 residues. Per the germline V gene, CDR1 is MRHNA and CDR2 is SNTAGT. The V end was cut by 0 bases, the J end by 4 bases, with 8 bases between. Written as DNA, the CDR3 is TGTGCCAGCAGTGACTCGCATATCGCAGATACGCAGTATTTT. Translating it yields CASSDSHIADTQYF.

The rearrangement links TRBV12-3 or TRBV12-4 to TRBJ2-5; D might be TRBD1 (6 bases). V lost 9 bases and J lost 2, with 13 bases in between. There are 13 residues in the CDR3. The CDR3 sequence is CASCARGQETQYF. The CDR3 DNA is TGTGCCAGTTGCGCGAGGGGGCAAGAGACCCAGTACTTC.

The CDR3: CASSAPRIGGDEQYF. CDR3 nucleotide sequence: TGTGCCAGCAGCGCCCCCCGGATTGGGGGAGACGAGCAGTACTTC. The J gene is TRBJ2-7, the V gene TRBV7-9; either TRBD1 or TRBD2 may fit D (5 bases each). Germline V gene sequence: CDR1 SEHNR, CDR2 FQNEAQ (reference sequence). This CDR3 is 15 amino acids long. V lost 5 bases to trimming and J lost 5 bases, with 19 bases between them.